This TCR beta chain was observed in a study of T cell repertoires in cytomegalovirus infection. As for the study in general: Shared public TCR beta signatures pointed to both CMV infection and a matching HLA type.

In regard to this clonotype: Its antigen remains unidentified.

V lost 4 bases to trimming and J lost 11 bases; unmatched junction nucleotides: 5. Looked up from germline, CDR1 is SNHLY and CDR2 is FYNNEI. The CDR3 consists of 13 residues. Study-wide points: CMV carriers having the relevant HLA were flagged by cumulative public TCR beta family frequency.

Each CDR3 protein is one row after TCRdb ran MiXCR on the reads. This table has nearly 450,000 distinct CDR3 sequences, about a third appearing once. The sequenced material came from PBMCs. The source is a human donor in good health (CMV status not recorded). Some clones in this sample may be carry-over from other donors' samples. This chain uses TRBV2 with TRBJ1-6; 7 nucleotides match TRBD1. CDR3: CASSGQGSPPLHF. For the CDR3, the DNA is TGTGCCAGCAGTGGACAGGGATCGCCACCCCTCCACTTT. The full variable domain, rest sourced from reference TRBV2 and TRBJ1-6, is EPEVTQTPSHQVTQMGQEVILRCVPISNHLYFYWYRQILGQKVEFLVSFYNNEISEKSEIFDDQFSVERPDGSNFTLKIRSTKLEDSAMYFCASSGQGSPPLHFGNGTRLTVT.